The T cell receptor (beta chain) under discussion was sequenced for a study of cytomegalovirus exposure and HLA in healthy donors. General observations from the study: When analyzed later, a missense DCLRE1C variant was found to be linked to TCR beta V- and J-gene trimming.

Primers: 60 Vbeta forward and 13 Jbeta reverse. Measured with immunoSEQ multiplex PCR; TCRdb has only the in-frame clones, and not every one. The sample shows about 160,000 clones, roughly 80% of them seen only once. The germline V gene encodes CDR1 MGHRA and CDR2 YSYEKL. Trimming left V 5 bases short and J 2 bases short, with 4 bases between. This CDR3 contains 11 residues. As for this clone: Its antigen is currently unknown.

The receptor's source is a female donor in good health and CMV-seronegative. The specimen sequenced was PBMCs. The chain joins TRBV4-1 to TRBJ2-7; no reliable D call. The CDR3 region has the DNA TGCGCCAGCAGCGGAGCCTACGAGCAGTACTTC. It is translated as CASSGAYEQYF.